The source of this T cell receptor beta chain is a study of metastatic and nonmetastatic thyroid tumors. From the PCR reads, TCRdb re-called clones with MiXCR. The sample lists about 32,000 clones; 25% were seen once. V lost 8 bases, J lost 5 bases, and 22 bases lay in between. The CDR3 sequence is 16 residues long. In germline, CDR1 is MNHEY, CDR2 SMNVEV (reference sequence). Nobody among the patients had been given any treatment before thyroid surgery. This clone appeared many times. The source of this sequence is a female donor with papillary thyroid cancer or a benign thyroid nodule (not recorded which). Some clones in this sample may be carry-over from other donors' samples. This chain links TRBV27 with TRBJ2-1, with D possibly TRBD2 on 6 matching bases. The sequenced material came from blood. The CDR3, as DNA: TGTGCCAGCGGCGATACCGGGAGTTTTTTCAACAATGAGCAGTTCTTC. Translated: CASGDTGSFFNNEQFF.